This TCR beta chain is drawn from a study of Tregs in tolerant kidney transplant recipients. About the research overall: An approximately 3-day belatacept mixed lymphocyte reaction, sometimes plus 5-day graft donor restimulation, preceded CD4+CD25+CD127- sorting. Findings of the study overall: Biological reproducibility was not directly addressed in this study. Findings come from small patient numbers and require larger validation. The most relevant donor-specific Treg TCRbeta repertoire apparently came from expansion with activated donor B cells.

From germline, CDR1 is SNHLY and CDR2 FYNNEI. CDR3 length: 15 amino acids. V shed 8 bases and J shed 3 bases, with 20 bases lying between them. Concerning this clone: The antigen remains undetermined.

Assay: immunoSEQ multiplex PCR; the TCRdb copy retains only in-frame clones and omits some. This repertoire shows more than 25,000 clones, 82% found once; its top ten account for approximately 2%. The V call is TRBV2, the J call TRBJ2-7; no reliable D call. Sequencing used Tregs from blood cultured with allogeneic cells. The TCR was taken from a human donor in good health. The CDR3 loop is CASLERVTTIYEQYF. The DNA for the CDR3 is TGTGCCAGCTTGGAAAGGGTCACGACGATCTACGAGCAGTACTTC.